This T cell receptor (beta chain) comes out of a study of blood T cells in healthy people across ages. CDR1 and CDR2 (germline): KGHSH, LQKENI. V shed 5 bases and J shed 4 bases, with 12 bases lying between them. This CDR3 has 14 amino acids. Together with a sample-barcoded 5' primer, a J-beta primer mix was included in a second PCR lasting roughly 6 to 12 cycles. Every cDNA molecule carried a tag from a template-switch adaptor bearing 12 random nucleotides. In TCRdb, the 5' RACE reads were re-called with MiXCR into one record per CDR3 protein. Among approximately 790,000 distinct CDR3 sequences listed, approximately 67% were seen once.

The TCR comes from a man under 40 in good health. The sequenced sample was blood. The rearrangement uses TRBV18 and TRBJ2-1, with D unclear. The CDR3 region has the DNA TGTGCCAGCTCAACGATCTCCTTATACAATGAGCAGTTCTTC. Translating gives CASSTISLYNEQFF.